The table lists the clone carrying this T cell receptor beta chain with a few counts. Its antigen is unidentified. A second PCR of 7 to 11 cycles used a sample-barcoded 5' primer and a J-beta primer mix. TCRdb passed the 5' RACE reads through MiXCR, listing each CDR3 protein once. Altogether about 1.5 million distinct CDR3 sequences are present, 42% being singletons, with the ten largest covering over 3.5%. These data belong to a study of blood T cells in healthy people across ages. Study outcomes and limitations: Across samples, TCR beta diversity tracked strongly with naive T cell percentage. CMV status of donors was not determined, possibly confounding expanded clonotype changes. Long-lived donors exceeded aged donors in naive CD4+ cells and diversity. No conclusive comparison of naive versus antigen-experienced cells was possible with unsorted PBMCs.

Germline V gene sequence: CDR1 MDHEN, CDR2 SYDVKM. Deletions cut 6 bases from V and 3 bases from J, with 22 bases between. This CDR3 region has 17 residues. Material: blood. The chain is built from TRBV28 and TRBJ2-3; TRBD1 might be the D (6 bases). The source is a woman under 30 in good health. CDR3: CASSFPSLGAGTDTQYF. The CDR3 DNA is TGTGCCAGCAGCTTCCCCTCCCTGGGGGCCGGAACAGATACGCAGTATTTT.